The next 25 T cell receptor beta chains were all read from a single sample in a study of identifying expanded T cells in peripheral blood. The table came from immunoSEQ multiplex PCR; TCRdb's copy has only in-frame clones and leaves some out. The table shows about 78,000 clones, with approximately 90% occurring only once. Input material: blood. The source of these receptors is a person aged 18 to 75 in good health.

The CDR3 reads CAATEGTGPGYTF. DNA for the CDR3: TGTGCCGCCACGGAGGGGACAGGGCCTGGCTACACCTTC. This sequence joins TRBV10-3 and TRBJ1-2; 9 bases align to TRBD1. Germline V gene data show CDR1 as ENHRY and CDR2 as SYGVKD. The length of the CDR3 is 13 residues. Trimming removed 11 bases from V and 7 bases from J; junction bases left unmatched: 11.

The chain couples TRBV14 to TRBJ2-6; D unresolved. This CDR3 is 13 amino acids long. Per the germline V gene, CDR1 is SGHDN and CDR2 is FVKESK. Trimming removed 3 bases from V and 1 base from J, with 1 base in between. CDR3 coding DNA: TGTGCCAGCAGCCAGTCTGGGGCCAACGTCCTGACTTTC. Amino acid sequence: CASSQSGANVLTF.

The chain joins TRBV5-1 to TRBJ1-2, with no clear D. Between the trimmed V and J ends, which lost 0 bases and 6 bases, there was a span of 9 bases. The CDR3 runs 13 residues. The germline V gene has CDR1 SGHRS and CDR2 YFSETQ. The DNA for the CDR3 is TGCGCCAGCAGCTTGGCGGGGTTGGATGGCTACACCTTC. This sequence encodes CASSLAGLDGYTF.

CDR3 DNA: TGTGCCAGCAGCTTAGTACCAACCCTGCAGTTCTTC. Amino acids: CASSLVPTLQFF. The chain employs TRBV11-2 and TRBJ2-1; D gene uncertain. The V and J ends lost 1 base and 12 bases respectively, with 10 bases between them. CDR3 length: 12 amino acids. The V gene's germline CDR1 is SGHAT and CDR2 FQNNGV.

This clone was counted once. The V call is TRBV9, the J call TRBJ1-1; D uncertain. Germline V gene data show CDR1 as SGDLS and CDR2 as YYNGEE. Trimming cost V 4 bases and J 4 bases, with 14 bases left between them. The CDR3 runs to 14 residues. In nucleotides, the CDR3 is TGTGCCAGCAGCCTAGAGGGCCTGGGCACTGAAGCTTTCTTT. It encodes CASSLEGLGTEAFF.

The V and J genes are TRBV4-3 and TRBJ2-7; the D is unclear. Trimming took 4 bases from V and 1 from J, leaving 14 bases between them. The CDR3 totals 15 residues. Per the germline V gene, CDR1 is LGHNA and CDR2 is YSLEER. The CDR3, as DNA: TGCGCCAGCAGCCCGGCCCTCGGCAGGTCCTACGAGCAGTACTTC. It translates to CASSPALGRSYEQYF.

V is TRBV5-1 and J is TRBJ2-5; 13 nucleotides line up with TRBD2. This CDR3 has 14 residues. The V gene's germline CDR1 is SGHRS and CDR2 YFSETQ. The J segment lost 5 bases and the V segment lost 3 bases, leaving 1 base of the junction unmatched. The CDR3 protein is CASSSGLAGETQYF. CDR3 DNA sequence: TGCGCCAGCAGCTCGGGACTAGCGGGGGAGACCCAGTACTTC.

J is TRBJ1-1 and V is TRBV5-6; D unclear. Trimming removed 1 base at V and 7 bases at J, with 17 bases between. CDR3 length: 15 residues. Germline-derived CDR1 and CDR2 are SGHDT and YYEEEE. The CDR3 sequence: CASSLWRAGSIEAFF. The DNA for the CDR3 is TGTGCCAGCAGCTTGTGGCGGGCGGGAAGTATTGAAGCTTTCTTT.

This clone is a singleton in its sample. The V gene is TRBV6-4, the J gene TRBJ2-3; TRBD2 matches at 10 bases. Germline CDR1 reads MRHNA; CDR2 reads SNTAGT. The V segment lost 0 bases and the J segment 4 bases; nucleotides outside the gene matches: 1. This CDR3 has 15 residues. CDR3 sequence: CASSDSAGGADTQYF. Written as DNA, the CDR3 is TGTGCCAGCAGTGACTCAGCGGGGGGGGCAGATACGCAGTATTTT.

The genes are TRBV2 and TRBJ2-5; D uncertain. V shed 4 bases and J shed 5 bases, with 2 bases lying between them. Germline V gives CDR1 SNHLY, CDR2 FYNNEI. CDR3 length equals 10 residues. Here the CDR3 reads CASSGETQYF. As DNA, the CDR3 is TGTGCCAGCAGTGGGGAGACCCAGTACTTC.

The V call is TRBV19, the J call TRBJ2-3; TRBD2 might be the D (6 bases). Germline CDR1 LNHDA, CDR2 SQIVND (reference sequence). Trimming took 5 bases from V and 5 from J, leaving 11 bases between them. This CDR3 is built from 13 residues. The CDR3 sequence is CASSPRRGDTQYF. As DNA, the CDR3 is TGTGCCAGTAGTCCCAGGCGGGGAGATACGCAGTATTTT.

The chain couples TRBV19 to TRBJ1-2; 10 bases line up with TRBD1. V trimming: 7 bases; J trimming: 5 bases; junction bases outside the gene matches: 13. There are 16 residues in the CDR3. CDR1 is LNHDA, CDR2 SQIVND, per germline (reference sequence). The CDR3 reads CASTLLTGTGVYGYTF. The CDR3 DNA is TGTGCCAGTACCTTACTAACCGGGACAGGGGTATATGGCTACACCTTC.

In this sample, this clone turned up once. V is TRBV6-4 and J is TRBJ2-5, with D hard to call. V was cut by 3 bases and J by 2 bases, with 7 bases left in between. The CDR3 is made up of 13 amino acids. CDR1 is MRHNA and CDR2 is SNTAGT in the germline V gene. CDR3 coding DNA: TGTGCCAGCAGTGAGTCCCCTCAAGAGACCCAGTACTTC. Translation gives CASSESPQETQYF.

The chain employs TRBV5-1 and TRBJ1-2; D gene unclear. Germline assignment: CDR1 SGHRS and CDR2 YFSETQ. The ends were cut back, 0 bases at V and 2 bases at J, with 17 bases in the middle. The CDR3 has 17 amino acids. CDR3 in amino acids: CASSLAIASAGNYGYTF. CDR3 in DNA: TGCGCCAGCAGCTTGGCCATCGCCTCGGCGGGCAACTATGGCTACACCTTC.

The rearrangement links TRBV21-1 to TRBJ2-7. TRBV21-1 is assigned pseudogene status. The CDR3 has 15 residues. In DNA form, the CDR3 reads TGTGCCAGCAGCAAACCCAGCCATACGAGCTACGAGCAGTACTTC. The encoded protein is CASSKPSHTSYEQYF.

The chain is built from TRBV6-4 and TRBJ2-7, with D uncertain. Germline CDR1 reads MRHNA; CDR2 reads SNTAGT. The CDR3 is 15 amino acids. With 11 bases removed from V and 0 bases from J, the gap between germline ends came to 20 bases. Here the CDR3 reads CAPASQAIHSYEQYF. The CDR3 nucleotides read TGTGCCCCCGCCAGCCAGGCCATCCACTCCTACGAGCAGTACTTC.

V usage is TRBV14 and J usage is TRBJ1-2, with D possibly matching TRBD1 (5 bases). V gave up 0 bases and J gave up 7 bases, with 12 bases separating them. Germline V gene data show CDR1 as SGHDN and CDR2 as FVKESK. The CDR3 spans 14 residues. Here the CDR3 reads CASSQEGRVPGYTF. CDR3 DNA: TGTGCCAGCAGCCAAGAGGGCAGGGTCCCTGGCTACACCTTC.

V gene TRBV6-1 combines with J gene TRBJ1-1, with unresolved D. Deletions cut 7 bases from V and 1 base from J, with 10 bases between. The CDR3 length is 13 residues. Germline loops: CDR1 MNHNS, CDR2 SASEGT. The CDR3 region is CASILNRNTEAFF. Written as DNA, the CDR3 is TGTGCCAGCATCCTGAACAGGAACACTGAAGCTTTCTTT.

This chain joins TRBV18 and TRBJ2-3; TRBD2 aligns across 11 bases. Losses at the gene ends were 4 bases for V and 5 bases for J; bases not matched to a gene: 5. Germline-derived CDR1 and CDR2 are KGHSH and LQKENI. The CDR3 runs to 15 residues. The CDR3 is CASSLAGGPRDTQYF. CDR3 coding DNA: TGTGCCAGCTCACTAGCGGGGGGGCCCAGAGATACGCAGTATTTT.

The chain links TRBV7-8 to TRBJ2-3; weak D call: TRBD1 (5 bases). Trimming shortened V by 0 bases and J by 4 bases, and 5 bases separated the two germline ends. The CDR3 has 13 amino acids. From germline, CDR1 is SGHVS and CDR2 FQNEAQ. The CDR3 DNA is TGTGCCAGCAGCTTAGCAGGGGCAGATACGCAGTATTTT. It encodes CASSLAGADTQYF.

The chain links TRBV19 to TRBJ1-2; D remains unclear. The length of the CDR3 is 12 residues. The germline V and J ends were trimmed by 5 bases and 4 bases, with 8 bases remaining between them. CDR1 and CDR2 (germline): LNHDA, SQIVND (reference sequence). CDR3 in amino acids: CASSPNLYGYTF. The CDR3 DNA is TGTGCCAGTAGTCCTAACCTCTATGGCTACACCTTC.

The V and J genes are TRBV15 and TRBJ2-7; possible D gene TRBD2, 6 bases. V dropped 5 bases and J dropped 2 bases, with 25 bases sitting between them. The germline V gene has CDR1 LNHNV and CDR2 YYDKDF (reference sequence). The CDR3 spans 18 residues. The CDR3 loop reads CATSRPAAYSGGTYEQYF. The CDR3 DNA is TGTGCCACCAGCCGACCGGCTGCTTATAGCGGTGGGACCTACGAGCAGTACTTC.

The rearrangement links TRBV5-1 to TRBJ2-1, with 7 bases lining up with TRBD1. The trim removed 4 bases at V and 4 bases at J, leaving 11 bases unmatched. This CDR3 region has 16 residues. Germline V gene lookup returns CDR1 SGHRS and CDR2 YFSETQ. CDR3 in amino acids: CASSRTGSAVYNEQFF. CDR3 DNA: TGCGCCAGCAGCCGGACAGGTTCCGCCGTTTACAATGAGCAGTTCTTC.

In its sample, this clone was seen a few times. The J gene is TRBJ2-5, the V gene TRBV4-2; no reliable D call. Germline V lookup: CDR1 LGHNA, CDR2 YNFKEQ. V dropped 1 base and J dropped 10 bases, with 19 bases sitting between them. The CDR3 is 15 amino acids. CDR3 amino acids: CASSQAVLDSEVQYF. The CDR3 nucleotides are TGTGCCAGCAGCCAAGCTGTGCTTGATTCGGAAGTCCAGTACTTC.

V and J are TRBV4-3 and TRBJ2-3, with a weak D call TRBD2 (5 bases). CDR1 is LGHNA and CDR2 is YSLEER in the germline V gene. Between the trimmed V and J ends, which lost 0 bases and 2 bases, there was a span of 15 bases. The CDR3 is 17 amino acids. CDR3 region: CASSQDRGPSYTDTQYF. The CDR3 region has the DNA TGCGCCAGCAGCCAAGATAGAGGGCCCTCTTACACAGATACGCAGTATTTT.